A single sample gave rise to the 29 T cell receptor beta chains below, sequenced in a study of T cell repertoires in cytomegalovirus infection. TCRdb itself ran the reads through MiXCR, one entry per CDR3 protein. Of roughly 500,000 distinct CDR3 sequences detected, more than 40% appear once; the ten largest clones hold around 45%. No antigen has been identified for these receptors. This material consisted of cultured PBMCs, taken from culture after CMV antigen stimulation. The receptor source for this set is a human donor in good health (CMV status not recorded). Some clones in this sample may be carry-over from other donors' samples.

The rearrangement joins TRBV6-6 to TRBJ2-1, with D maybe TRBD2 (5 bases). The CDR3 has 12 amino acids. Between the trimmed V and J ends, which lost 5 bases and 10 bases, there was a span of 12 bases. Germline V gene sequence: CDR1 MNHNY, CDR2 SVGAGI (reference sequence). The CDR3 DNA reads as TGTGCCAGCAGTCTTGACTATGGCGAGCAGTTCTTC. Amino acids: CASSLDYGEQFF.

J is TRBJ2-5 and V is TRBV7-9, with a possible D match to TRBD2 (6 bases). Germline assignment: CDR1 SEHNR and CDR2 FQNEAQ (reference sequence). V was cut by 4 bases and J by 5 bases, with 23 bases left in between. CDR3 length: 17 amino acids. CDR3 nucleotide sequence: TGTGCCAGCAGCTCTCCCGATACCCCGGGGGACCGGGAGACCCAGTACTTC. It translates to CASSSPDTPGDRETQYF.

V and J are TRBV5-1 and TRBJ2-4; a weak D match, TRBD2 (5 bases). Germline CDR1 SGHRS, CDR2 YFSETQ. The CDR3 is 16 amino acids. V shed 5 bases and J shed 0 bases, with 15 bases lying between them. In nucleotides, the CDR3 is TGCGCCAGCAGGGAGGAAGCAGTTCTAGCCAAAAACATTCAGTACTTC. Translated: CASREEAVLAKNIQYF.

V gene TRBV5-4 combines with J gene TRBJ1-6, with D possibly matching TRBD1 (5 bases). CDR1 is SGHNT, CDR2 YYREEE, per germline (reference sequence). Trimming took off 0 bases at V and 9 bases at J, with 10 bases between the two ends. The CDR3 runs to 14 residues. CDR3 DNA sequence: TGTGCCAGCAGCTTGGACCAGAGGGGTTCACCCCTCCACTTT. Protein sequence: CASSLDQRGSPLHF. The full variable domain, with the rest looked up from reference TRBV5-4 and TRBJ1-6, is ETGVTQSPTHLIKTRGQQVTLRCSSQSGHNTVSWYQQALGQGPQFIFQYYREEENGRGNFPPRFSGLQFPNYSSELNVNALELDDSALYLCASSLDQRGSPLHFGNGTRLTVT.

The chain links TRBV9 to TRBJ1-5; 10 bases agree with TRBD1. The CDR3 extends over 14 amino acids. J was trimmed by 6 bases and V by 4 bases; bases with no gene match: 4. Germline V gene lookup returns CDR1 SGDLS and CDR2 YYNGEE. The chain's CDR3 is CASSPGQGPQPQHF. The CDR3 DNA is TGTGCCAGCAGCCCGGGACAGGGGCCTCAGCCCCAGCATTTT.

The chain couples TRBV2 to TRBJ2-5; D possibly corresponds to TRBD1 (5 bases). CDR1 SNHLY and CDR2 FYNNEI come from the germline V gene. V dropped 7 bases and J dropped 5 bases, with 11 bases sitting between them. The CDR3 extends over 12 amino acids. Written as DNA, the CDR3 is TGTGCCAGCATGGGGCGGCCGGAGACCCAGTACTTC. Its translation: CASMGRPETQYF.

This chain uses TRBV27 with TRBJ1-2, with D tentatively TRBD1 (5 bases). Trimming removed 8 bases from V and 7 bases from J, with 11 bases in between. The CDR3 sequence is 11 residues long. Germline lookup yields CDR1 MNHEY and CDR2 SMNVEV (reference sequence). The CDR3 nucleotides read TGTGCCAGCCGCCAGGGCTTTGGCTACACCTTC. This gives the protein CASRQGFGYTF.

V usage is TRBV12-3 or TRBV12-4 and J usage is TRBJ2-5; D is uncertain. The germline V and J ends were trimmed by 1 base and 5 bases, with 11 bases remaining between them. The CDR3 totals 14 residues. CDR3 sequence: CASSLGDTAETQYF. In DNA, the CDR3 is TGTGCCAGCAGTTTAGGTGACACCGCCGAGACCCAGTACTTC.

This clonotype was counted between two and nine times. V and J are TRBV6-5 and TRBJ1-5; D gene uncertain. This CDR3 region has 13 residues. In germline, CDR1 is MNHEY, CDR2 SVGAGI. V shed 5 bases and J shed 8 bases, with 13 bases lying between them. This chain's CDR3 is CASSRDTIEPQHF. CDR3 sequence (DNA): TGTGCCAGCAGTCGGGATACAATAGAGCCCCAGCATTTT.

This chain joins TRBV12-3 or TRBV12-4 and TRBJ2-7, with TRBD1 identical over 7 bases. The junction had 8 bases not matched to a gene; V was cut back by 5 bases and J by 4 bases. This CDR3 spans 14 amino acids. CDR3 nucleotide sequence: TGTGCCAGCAGTCCGACAGGGAAGGGTTACGAGCAGTACTTC. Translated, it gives CASSPTGKGYEQYF.

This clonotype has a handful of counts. CDR3 in DNA: TGTGCCAGCCGGCGACAGGGGGGCAATCAGCCCCAGCATTTT. Its protein is CASRRQGGNQPQHF. The chain recombines TRBV6-2 or TRBV6-3 with TRBJ1-5; 9 nucleotides align to TRBD1. V shed 8 bases, J shed 2 bases, and the junction held 4 bases outside the gene matches. Germline CDR1 MNHEY, CDR2 SVGEGT. The CDR3 loop spans 14 amino acids.

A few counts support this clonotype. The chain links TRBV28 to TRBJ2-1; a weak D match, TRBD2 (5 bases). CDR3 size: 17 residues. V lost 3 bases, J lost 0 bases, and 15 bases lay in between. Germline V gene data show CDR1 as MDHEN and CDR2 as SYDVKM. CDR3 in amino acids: CASSFFSGASSYNEQFF. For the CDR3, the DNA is TGTGCCAGCAGTTTCTTCAGCGGCGCGAGCTCCTACAATGAGCAGTTCTTC.

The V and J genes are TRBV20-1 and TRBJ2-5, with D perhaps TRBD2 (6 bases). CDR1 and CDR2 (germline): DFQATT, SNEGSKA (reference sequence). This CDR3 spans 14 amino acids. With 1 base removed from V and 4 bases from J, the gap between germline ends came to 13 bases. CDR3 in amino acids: CSARVSGRIETQYF. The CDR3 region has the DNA TGCAGTGCTAGAGTGTCGGGGAGGATAGAGACCCAGTACTTC.

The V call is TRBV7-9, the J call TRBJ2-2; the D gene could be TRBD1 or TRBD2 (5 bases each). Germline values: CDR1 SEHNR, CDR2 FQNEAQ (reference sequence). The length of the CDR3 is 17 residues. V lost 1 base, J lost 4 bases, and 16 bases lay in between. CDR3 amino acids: CASSLGGSPSLTGELFF. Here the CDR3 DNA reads TGTGCCAGCAGCTTAGGGGGGTCTCCGTCCCTCACCGGGGAGCTGTTTTTT.

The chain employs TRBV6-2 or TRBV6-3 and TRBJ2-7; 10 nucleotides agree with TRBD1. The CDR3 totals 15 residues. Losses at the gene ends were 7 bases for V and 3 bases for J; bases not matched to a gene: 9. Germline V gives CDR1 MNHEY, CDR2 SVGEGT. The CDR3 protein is CASKSLGQGIYEQYF. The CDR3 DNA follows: TGTGCCAGCAAAAGTCTGGGACAGGGGATCTACGAGCAGTACTTC.

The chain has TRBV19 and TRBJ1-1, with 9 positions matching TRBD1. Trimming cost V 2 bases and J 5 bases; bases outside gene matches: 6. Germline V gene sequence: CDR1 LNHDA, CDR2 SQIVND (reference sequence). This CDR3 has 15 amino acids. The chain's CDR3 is CASSISGTGRTEAFF. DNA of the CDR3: TGTGCCAGTAGTATATCCGGGACAGGGCGGACTGAAGCTTTCTTT.

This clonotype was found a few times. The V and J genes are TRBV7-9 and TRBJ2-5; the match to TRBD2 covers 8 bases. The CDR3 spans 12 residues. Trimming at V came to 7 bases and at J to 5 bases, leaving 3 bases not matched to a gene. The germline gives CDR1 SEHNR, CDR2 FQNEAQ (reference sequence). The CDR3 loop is CASNGGVETQYF. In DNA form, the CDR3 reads TGTGCCAGCAACGGGGGGGTGGAGACCCAGTACTTC.

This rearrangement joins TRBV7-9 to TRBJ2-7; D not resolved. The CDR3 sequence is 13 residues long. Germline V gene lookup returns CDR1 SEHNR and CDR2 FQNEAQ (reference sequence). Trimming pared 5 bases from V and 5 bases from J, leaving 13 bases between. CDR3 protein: CASSLEGEDEQYF. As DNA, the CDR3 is TGTGCCAGCAGCCTAGAAGGTGAAGACGAGCAGTACTTC. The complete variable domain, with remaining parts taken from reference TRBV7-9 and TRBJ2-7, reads DTGVSQNPRHKITKRGQNVTFRCDPISEHNRLYWYRQTLGQGPEFLTYFQNEAQLEKSRLLSDRFSAERPKGSFSTLEIQRTEQGDSAMYLCASSLEGEDEQYFGPGTRLTVT.

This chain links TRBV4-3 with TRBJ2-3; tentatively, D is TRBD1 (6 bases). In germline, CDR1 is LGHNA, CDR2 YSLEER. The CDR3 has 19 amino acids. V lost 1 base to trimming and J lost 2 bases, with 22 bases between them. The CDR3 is CASSQGGNMGRGPTDTQYF. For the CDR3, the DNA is TGCGCCAGCAGCCAAGGAGGAAATATGGGCAGGGGTCCCACAGATACGCAGTATTTT.

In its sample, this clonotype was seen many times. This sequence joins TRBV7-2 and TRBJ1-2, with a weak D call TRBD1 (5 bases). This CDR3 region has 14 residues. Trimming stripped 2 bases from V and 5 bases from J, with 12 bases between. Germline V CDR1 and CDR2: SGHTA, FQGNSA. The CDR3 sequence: CASSLRGTDYGYTF. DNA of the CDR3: TGTGCCAGCAGCTTAAGGGGCACGGATTATGGCTACACCTTC.

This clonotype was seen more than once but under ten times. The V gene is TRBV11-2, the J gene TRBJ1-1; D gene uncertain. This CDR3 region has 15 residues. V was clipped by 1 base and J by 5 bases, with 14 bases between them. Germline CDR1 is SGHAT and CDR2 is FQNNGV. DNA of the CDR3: TGTGCCAGCAGCTTAGCGCGGACCCCTGGGACTGAAGCTTTCTTT. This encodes CASSLARTPGTEAFF. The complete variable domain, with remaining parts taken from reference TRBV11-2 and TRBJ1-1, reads EAGVAQSPRYKIIEKRQSVAFWCNPISGHATLYWYQQILGQGPKLLIQFQNNGVVDDSQLPKDRFSAERLKGVDSTLKIQPAKLEDSAVYLCASSLARTPGTEAFFGQGTRLTVV.

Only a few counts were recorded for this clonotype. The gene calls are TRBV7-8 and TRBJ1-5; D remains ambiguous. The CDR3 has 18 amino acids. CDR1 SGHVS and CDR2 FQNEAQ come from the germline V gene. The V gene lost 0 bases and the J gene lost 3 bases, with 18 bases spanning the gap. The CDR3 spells CASSLALVTGKDNQPQHF. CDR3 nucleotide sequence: TGTGCCAGCAGCTTAGCGCTCGTGACCGGAAAAGACAATCAGCCCCAGCATTTT.

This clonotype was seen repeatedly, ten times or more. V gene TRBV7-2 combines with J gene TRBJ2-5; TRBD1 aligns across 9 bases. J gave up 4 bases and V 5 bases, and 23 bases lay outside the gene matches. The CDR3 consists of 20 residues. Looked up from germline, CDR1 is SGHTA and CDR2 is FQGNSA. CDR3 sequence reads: CASSVLQGAYSPGGGETQYF. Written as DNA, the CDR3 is TGTGCCAGCAGCGTACTACAGGGGGCCTACTCCCCAGGGGGGGGAGAGACCCAGTACTTC.

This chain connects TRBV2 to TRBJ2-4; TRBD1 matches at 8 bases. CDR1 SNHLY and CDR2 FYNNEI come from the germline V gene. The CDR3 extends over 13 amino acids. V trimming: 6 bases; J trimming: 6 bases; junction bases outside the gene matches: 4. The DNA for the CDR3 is TGTGCCAGCAGCAGACAGGGGCCAAACATTCAGTACTTC. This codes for CASSRQGPNIQYF. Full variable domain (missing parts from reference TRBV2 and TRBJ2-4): EPEVTQTPSHQVTQMGQEVILRCVPISNHLYFYWYRQILGQKVEFLVSFYNNEISEKSEIFDDQFSVERPDGSNFTLKIRSTKLEDSAMYFCASSRQGPNIQYFGAGTRLSVL.

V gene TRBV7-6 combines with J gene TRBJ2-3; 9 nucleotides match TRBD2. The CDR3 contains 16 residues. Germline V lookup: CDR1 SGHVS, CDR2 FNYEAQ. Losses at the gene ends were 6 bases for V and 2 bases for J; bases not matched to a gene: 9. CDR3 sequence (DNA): TGTGCCAGCAGTCTTGGACTAGCGATTAACACAGATACGCAGTATTTT. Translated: CASSLGLAINTDTQYF.

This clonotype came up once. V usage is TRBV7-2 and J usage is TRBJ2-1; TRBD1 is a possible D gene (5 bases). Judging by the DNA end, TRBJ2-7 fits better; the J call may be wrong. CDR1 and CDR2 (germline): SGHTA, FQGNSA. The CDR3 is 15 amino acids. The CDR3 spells CASRRGRVSGNEQYF. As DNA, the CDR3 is TGTGCCAGCAGACGAGGCAGGGTCTCCGGCAATGAGCAGTACTTC.

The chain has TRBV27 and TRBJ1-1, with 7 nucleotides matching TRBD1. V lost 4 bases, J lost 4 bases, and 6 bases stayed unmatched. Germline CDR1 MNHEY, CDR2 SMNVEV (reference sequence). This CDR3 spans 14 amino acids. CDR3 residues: CASSSTGTVTEAFF. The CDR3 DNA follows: TGTGCCAGCAGTTCGACAGGGACGGTCACTGAAGCTTTCTTT.

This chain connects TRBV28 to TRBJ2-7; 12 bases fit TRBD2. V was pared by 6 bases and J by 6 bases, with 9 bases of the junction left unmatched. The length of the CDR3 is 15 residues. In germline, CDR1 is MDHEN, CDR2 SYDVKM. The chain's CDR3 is CASSSRLAGVIEQYF. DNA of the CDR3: TGTGCCAGCAGCTCCAGACTAGCGGGGGTGATCGAGCAGTACTTC.

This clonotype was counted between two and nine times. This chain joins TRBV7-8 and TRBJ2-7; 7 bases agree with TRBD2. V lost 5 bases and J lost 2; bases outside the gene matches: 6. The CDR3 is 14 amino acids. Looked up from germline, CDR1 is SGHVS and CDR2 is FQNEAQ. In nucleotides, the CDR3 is TGTGCCAGCAGCCAGGCGGGGGTAACCTACGAGCAGTACTTC. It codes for CASSQAGVTYEQYF.